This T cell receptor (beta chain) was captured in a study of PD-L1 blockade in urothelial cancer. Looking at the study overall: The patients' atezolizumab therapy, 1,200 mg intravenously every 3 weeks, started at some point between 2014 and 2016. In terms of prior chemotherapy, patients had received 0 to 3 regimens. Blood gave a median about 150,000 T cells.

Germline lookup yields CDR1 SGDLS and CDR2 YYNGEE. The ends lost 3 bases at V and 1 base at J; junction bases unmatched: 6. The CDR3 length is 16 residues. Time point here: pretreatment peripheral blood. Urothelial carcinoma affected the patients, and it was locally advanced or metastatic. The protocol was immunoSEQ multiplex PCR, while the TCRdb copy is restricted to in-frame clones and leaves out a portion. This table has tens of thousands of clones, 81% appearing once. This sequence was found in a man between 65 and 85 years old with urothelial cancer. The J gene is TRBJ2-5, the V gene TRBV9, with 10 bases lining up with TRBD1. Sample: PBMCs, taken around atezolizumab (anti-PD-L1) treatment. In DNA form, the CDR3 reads TGTGCCAGCAGCGAAGACAGGGGGCTCAGCCAAGAGACCCAGTACTTC. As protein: CASSEDRGLSQETQYF.